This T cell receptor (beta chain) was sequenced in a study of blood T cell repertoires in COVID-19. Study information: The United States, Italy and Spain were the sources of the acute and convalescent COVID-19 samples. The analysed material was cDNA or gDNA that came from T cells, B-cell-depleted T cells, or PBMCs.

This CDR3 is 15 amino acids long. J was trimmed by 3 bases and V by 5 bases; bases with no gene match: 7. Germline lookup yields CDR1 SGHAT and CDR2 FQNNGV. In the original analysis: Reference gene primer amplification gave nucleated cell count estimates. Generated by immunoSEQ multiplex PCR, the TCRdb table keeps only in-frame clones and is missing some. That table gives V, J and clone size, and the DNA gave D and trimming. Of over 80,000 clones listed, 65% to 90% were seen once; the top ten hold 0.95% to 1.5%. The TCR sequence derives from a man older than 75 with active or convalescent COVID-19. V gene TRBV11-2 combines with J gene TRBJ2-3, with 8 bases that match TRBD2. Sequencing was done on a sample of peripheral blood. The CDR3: CASSPGLGGTDTQYF. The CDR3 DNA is TGTGCCAGCAGCCCGGGACTAGGGGGAACAGATACGCAGTATTTT.